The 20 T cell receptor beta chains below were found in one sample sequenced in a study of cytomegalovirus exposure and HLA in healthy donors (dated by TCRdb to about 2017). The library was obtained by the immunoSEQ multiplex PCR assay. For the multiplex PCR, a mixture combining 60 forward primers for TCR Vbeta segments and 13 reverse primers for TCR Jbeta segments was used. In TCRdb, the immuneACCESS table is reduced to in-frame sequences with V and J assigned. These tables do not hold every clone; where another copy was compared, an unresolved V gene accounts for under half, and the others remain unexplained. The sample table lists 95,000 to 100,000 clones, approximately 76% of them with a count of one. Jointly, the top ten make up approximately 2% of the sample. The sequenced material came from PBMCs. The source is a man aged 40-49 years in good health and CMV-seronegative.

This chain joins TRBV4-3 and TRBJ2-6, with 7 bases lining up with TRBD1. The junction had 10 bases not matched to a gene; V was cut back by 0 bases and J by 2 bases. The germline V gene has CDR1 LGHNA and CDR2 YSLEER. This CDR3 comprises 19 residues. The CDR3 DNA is TGCGCCAGCAGCCAAGACCCGACAGGGTCTAGTGCTGGGGCCAACGTCCTGACTTTC. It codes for CASSQDPTGSSAGANVLTF.

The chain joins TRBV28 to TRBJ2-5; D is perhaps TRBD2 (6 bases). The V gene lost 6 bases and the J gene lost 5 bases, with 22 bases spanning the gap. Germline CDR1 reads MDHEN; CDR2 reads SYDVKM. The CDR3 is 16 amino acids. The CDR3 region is CASRHRDFPRMETQYF. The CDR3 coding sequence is TGTGCCAGCAGGCATCGGGACTTTCCCCGGATGGAGACCCAGTACTTC.

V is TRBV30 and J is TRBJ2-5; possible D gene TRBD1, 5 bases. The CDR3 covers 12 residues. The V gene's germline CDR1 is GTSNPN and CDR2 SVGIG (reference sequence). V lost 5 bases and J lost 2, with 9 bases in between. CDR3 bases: TGTGCCTGGTTTTACAGGCAAGAGACCCAGTACTTC. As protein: CAWFYRQETQYF.

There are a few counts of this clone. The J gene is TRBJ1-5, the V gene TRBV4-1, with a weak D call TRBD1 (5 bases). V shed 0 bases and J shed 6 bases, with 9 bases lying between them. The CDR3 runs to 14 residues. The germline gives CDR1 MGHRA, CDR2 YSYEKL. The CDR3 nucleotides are TGCGCCAGCAGCCAAGAGGGGGGTATTCAGCCCCAGCATTTT. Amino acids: CASSQEGGIQPQHF.

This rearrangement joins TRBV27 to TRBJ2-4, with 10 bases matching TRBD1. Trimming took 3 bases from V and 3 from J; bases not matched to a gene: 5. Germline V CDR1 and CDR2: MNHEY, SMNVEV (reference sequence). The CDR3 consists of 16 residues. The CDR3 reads CASSFLWDRGKNIQYF. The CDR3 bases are TGTGCCAGCAGTTTCCTTTGGGACAGGGGCAAAAACATTCAGTACTTC.

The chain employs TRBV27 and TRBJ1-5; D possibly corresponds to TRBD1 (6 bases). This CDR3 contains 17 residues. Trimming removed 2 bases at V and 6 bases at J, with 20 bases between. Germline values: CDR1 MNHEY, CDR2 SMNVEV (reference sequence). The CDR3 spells CASSLRGGVLAGQPQHF. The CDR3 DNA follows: TGTGCCAGCAGTTTAAGAGGGGGGGTTTTGGCCGGTCAGCCCCAGCATTTT.

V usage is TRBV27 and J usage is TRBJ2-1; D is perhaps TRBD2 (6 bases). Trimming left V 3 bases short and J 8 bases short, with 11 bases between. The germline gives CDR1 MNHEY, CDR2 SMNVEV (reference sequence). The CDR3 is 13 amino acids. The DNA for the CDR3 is TGTGCCAGCAGTTTGCTAGCGCGGGATGAGCAGTTCTTC. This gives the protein CASSLLARDEQFF.

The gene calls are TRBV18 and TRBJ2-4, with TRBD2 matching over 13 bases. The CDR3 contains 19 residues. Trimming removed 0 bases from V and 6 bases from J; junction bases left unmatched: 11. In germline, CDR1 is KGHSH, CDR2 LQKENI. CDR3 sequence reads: CASSPPGLAGPRRGNIQYF. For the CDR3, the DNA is TGTGCCAGCTCACCACCGGGACTAGCGGGGCCCAGGAGGGGAAACATTCAGTACTTC.

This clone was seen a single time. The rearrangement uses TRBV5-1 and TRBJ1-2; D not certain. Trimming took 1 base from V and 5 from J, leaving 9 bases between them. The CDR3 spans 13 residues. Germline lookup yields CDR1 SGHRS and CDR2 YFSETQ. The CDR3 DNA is TGCGCCAGCAGCTTGAACGGAGGGTATGGCTACACCTTC. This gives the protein CASSLNGGYGYTF.

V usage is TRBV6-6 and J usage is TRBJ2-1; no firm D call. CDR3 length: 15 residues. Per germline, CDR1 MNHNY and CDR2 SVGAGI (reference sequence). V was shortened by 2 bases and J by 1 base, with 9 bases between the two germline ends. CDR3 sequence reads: CASSYVQASYNEQFF. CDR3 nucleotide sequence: TGTGCCAGCAGTTACGTCCAGGCGTCCTACAATGAGCAGTTCTTC.

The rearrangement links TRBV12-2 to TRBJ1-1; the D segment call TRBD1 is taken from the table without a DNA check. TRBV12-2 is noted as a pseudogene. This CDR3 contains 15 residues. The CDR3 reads CASRTPQDMNTEAFF. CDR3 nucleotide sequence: TGTGCAAGTCGCACACCACAGGACATGAACACTGAAGCTTTCTTT.

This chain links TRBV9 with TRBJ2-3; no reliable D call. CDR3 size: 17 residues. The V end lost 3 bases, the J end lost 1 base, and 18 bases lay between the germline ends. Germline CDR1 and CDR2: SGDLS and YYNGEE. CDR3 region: CASSAKNEHYRTDTQYF. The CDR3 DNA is TGTGCCAGCAGCGCCAAAAACGAACACTACCGCACAGATACGCAGTATTTT.

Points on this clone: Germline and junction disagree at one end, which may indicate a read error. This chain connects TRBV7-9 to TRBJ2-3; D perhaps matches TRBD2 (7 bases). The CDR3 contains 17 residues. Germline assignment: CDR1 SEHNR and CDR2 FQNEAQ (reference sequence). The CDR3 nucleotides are TGTTCCAGCAGCTTAGGATGGCGGACTAGGGGGGTAGATACGCAGTATTTT. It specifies CSSSLGWRTRGVDTQYF. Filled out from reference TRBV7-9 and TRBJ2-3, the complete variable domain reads DTGVSQNPRHKITKRGQNVTFRCDPISEHNRLYWYRQTLGQGPEFLTYFQNEAQLEKSRLLSDRFSAERPKGSFSTLEIQRTEQGDSAMYLCSSSLGWRTRGVDTQYFGPGTRLTVL.

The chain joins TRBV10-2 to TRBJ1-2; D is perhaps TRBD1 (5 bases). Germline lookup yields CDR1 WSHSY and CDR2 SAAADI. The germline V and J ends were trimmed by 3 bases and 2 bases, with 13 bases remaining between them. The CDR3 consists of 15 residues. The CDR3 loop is CASSDGGTGNYGYTF. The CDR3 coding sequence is TGCGCCAGCAGTGATGGGGGGACGGGGAACTATGGCTACACCTTC.

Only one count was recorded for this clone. CDR3 protein: CAWSSGSYGYTF. The CDR3, as DNA: TGTGCCTGGAGTTCAGGAAGCTATGGCTACACCTTC. This chain uses TRBV30 with TRBJ1-2; no definite D call. The CDR3 has 12 amino acids. The germline V gene encodes CDR1 GTSNPN and CDR2 SVGIG (reference sequence). Trimming shortened V by 2 bases and J by 4 bases, and 8 bases separated the two germline ends.

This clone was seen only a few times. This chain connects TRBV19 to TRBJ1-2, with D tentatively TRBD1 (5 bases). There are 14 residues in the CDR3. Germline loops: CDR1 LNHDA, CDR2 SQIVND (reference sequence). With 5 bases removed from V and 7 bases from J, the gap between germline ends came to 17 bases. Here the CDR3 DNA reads TGTGCCAGTAGTCTCTACGAGAGGAGGGGTGGCTACACCTTC. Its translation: CASSLYERRGGYTF.

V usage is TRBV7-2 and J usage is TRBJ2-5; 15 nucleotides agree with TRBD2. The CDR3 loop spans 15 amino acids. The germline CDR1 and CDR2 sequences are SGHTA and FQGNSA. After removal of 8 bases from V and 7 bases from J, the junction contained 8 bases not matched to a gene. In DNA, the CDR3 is TGTGCCAGCGGCACAGCGGGACTAGCGGGGGGGACCCAGTACTTC. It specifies CASGTAGLAGGTQYF. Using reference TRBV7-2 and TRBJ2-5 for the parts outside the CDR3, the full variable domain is GAGVSQSPSNKVTEKGKDVELRCDPISGHTALYWYRQSLGQGLEFLIYFQGNSAPDKSGLPSDRFSAERTGGSVSTLTIQRTQQEDSAVYLCASGTAGLAGGTQYFGPGTRLLVL.

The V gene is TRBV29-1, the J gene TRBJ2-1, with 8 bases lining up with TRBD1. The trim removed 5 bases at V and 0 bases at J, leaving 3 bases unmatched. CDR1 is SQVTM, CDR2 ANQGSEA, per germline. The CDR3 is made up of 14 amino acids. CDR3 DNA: TGCAGCGTTTTGGACAGGGTCTCCTACAATGAGCAGTTCTTC. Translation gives CSVLDRVSYNEQFF.

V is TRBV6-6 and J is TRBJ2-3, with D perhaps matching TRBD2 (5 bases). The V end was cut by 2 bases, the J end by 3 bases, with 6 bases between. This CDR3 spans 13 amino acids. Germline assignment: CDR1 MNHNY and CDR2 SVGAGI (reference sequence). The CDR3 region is CASSYPGTDTQYF. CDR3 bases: TGTGCCAGCAGTTACCCGGGGACAGATACGCAGTATTTT.

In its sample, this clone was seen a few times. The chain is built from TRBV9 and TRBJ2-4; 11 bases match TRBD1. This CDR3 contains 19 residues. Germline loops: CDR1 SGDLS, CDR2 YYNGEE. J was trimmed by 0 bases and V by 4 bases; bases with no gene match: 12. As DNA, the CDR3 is TGTGCCAGCAGCCCGGACAGGGGGCGAACAAATTTAGCCAAAAACATTCAGTACTTC. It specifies CASSPDRGRTNLAKNIQYF.